The next 30 T cell receptor beta chains were all read from a single sample in a study of OX40 agonist ivuxolimab in advanced cancers. Assay used: immunoSEQ multiplex PCR; TCRdb lists only in-frame clones, some missing. The sample records about 25,000 clones, approximately 86% being singletons. Here the sequenced sample was CD4+ or CD8+ T cells sorted from blood, taken in a trial of the OX40 agonist ivuxolimab. These receptors originate from an adult with an advanced solid tumor such as melanoma, head and neck, liver or kidney cancer.

The V and J genes are TRBV11-2 and TRBJ2-1; tentatively, D is TRBD2 (6 bases). Trimming shortened V by 5 bases and J by 5 bases, and 22 bases separated the two germline ends. There are 17 residues in the CDR3. CDR1 and CDR2 from the germline V gene are SGHAT and FQNNGV. DNA for the CDR3: TGTGCCAGCAGCGTCGGGACTTCCCTAAGGGGTCACAATGAGCAGTTCTTC. Protein sequence: CASSVGTSLRGHNEQFF.

There are a few counts of this clone. The chain combines TRBV5-1 with TRBJ1-1; D call uncertain. The germline gives CDR1 SGHRS, CDR2 YFSETQ. V was shortened by 7 bases and J by 5 bases, with 12 bases between the two germline ends. The CDR3 loop spans 12 amino acids. The CDR3 spells CASSLLGTEAFF. The CDR3 DNA follows: TGCGCCAGCTCACTCCTGGGGACTGAAGCTTTCTTT.

This clone was picked up one time. The chain recombines TRBV5-6 with TRBJ2-2; TRBD2 matches at 11 bases. The CDR3 consists of 16 residues. The germline CDR1 and CDR2 sequences are SGHDT and YYEEEE. Unmatched junction bases numbered 2, after V lost 0 bases and J lost 4 bases. The CDR3 region is CASSLELAGGTGELFF. In nucleotides, the CDR3 is TGTGCCAGCAGCTTGGAGCTAGCGGGAGGCACCGGGGAGCTGTTTTTT.

The chain combines TRBV10-2 with TRBJ2-7; no clear D gene. This CDR3 is built from 17 residues. V was clipped by 2 bases and J by 7 bases, with 24 bases between them. Germline CDR1 is WSHSY and CDR2 is SAAADI. CDR3 loop: CASSEDSTTDPSWEQYF. CDR3 nucleotide sequence: TGCGCCAGCAGTGAGGATAGTACGACCGACCCATCCTGGGAGCAGTACTTC.

The genes are TRBV9 and TRBJ1-5, with a tentative D call TRBD1 (5 bases). Germline V gene data show CDR1 as SGDLS and CDR2 as YYNGEE. The length of the CDR3 is 14 residues. V was cut by 5 bases and J by 7 bases, with 16 bases left in between. CDR3 loop: CASSLGGTGQPQHF. The CDR3 nucleotides are TGTGCCAGCAGTCTCGGGGGGACGGGCCAGCCCCAGCATTTT.

In the case of this clone: The CDR3 end shows no conserved phenylalanine or tryptophan, and so a read error is likely. No DNA is shown, since the ends of the CDR3 on it are uncertain; the CDR3 is the one TCRdb lists. The chain joins TRBV20-1 to TRBJ1-2; the DNA was not compared with TRBD1, the D call given in the table. The CDR3 comprises 11 residues, both ends counted. The germline V gene encodes CDR1 DFQATT and CDR2 SNEGSKA (reference sequence). The CDR3: CSAHVRDSQVL.

The sample holds one count of this clone. This chain joins TRBV15 and TRBJ2-5, with D unresolved. This CDR3 contains 11 residues. Germline loops: CDR1 LNHNV, CDR2 YYDKDF (reference sequence). The V end lost 3 bases, the J end lost 8 bases, and 7 bases lay between the germline ends. CDR3 DNA sequence: TGTGCCACCAGCAGCTTCGAAACCCAGTACTTC. Translation: CATSSFETQYF.

This clone was seen only once. This chain uses TRBV21-1 with TRBJ2-5; the table's D gene call, TRBD1, was not cross checked with the DNA. TRBV21-1 is an annotated pseudogene. The CDR3 is made up of 13 amino acids. The DNA of the CDR3 is TGTGCCAGCAGCAAGGACAGGGGAGAGACCCAGTACTTC. Encoded protein: CASSKDRGETQYF.

The rearrangement links TRBV28 to TRBJ2-5; 14 bases are shared with TRBD2. J lost 3 bases, V lost 5 bases, and 5 bases had no gene match. The CDR3 length is 16 residues. CDR1 is MDHEN and CDR2 is SYDVKM in the germline V gene. The CDR3 loop is CASSLMGLAGEETQYF. CDR3 DNA: TGTGCCAGCAGTCTTATGGGACTAGCGGGAGAAGAGACCCAGTACTTC. The variable domain in full, completed from reference TRBV28 and TRBJ2-5, reads DVKVTQSSRYLVKRTGEKVFLECVQDMDHENMFWYRQDPGLGLRLIYFSYDVKMKEKGDIPEGYSVSREKKERFSLILESASTNQTSMYLCASSLMGLAGEETQYFGPGTRLLVL.

J is TRBJ1-6 and V is TRBV19; TRBD1 aligns across 9 bases. Germline V lookup: CDR1 LNHDA, CDR2 SQIVND (reference sequence). The CDR3 covers 15 residues. With V trimmed by 7 bases and J by 4 bases, 5 bases remained unmatched. Here the CDR3 reads CASTTGTGYNSPLHF. CDR3 sequence (DNA): TGTGCCAGTACTACCGGGACAGGGTATAATTCACCCCTCCACTTT. Full variable domain (missing parts from reference TRBV19 and TRBJ1-6): DGGITQSPKYLFRKEGQNVTLSCEQNLNHDAMYWYRQDPGQGLRLIYYSQIVNDFQKGDIAEGYSVSREKKESFPLTVTSAQKNPTAFYLCASTTGTGYNSPLHFGNGTRLTVT.

The chain recombines TRBV21-1 with TRBJ2-7; the DNA was not used to check the table's D call, TRBD1. TRBV21-1 is a pseudogene. CDR3 length equals 15 residues. CDR3 nucleotide sequence: TGTGCCAGCAGCAAAGGAGGCAGGGCAGCCTACGAGCAGTACTTC. Translation gives CASSKGGRAAYEQYF.

This chain links TRBV2 with TRBJ1-5, with D unresolved. Germline V gene sequence: CDR1 SNHLY, CDR2 FYNNEI. CDR3 size: 15 residues. With 3 bases removed from V and 2 bases from J, the gap between germline ends came to 11 bases. CDR3 bases: TGTGCCAGCAGTGATAGGATCACGGGCAATCAGCCCCAGCATTTT. Translated: CASSDRITGNQPQHF. Together with reference TRBV2 and TRBJ1-5, the CDR3 gives the full variable domain: EPEVTQTPSHQVTQMGQEVILRCVPISNHLYFYWYRQILGQKVEFLVSFYNNEISEKSEIFDDQFSVERPDGSNFTLKIRSTKLEDSAMYFCASSDRITGNQPQHFGDGTRLSIL.

This rearrangement joins TRBV7-3 to TRBJ2-2; 14 nucleotides align to TRBD2. Trimming removed 3 bases from V and 7 bases from J; junction bases left unmatched: 7. From germline, CDR1 is SGHTA and CDR2 FQGTGA. The CDR3 runs to 17 residues. This CDR3 reads CASSLGTSGGNDGELFF. The DNA for the CDR3 is TGTGCCAGCAGCTTGGGGACTAGCGGGGGAAATGACGGGGAGCTGTTTTTT.

By its share, this clone is medium-sized (0.01 to 0.1%). The rearrangement joins TRBV6-4 to TRBJ2-6; 7 nucleotides line up with TRBD1. The CDR3 runs 16 residues. The junction had 5 bases not matched to a gene; V was cut back by 6 bases and J by 0 bases. The germline V gene encodes CDR1 MRHNA and CDR2 SNTAGT. CDR3 sequence reads: CASSAQGDSGANVLTF. CDR3 nucleotide sequence: TGTGCCAGCAGCGCCCAGGGGGACTCTGGGGCCAACGTCCTGACTTTC.

This clone was picked up a small number of times. The V gene is TRBV25-1, the J gene TRBJ2-7; D is unclear. Deletions cut 6 bases from V and 5 bases from J, with 8 bases between. This CDR3 is 11 amino acids long. Germline assignment: CDR1 MGHDK and CDR2 SYGVNS. Here the CDR3 reads CASSQGDEQYF. The CDR3 DNA sequence: TGTGCCAGCAGCCAAGGAGACGAGCAGTACTTC.

V is TRBV7-2 and J is TRBJ2-1, with D tentatively TRBD1 or TRBD2 (5 bases each). CDR3 length equals 13 residues. Germline V gene lookup returns CDR1 SGHTA and CDR2 FQGNSA. Trimming removed 5 bases at V and 6 bases at J, with 11 bases between. The CDR3 DNA reads TGTGCCAGCAGCGTAGAGGGACCCAATGAGCAGTTCTTC. Translation gives CASSVEGPNEQFF.

In this sample, this clone turned up once. The chain recombines TRBV28 with TRBJ2-3; TRBD2 agrees at 13 bases. Germline V gene sequence: CDR1 MDHEN, CDR2 SYDVKM. J gave up 2 bases and V 5 bases, and 4 bases lay outside the gene matches. The CDR3 is made up of 16 amino acids. The CDR3 region is CASSLGLAGDTDTQYF. The CDR3 DNA follows: TGTGCCAGCAGTCTAGGACTAGCGGGAGACACAGATACGCAGTATTTT. The whole variable domain, filled in from reference TRBV28 and TRBJ2-3, reads DVKVTQSSRYLVKRTGEKVFLECVQDMDHENMFWYRQDPGLGLRLIYFSYDVKMKEKGDIPEGYSVSREKKERFSLILESASTNQTSMYLCASSLGLAGDTDTQYFGPGTRLTVL.

The genes are TRBV11-2 and TRBJ2-2; D is unresolved. This CDR3 is built from 13 residues. Trimming cost V 5 bases and J 5 bases, with 9 bases left between them. The V gene's germline CDR1 is SGHAT and CDR2 FQNNGV. The CDR3 sequence: CASSPSWTGELFF. CDR3 DNA sequence: TGTGCCAGCAGCCCAAGCTGGACCGGGGAGCTGTTTTTT.

The chain joins TRBV25-1 to TRBJ2-1, with 8 bases lining up with TRBD1. V shed 0 bases, J shed 8 bases, and the junction held 3 bases outside the gene matches. CDR3 length equals 14 residues. Germline V gene lookup returns CDR1 MGHDK and CDR2 SYGVNS. As DNA, the CDR3 is TGTGCCAGCAGTGAATATGGACAGGGTTATGAGCAGTTCTTC. Amino acid sequence: CASSEYGQGYEQFF. The full variable domain, rest sourced from reference TRBV25-1 and TRBJ2-1, is EADIYQTPRYLVIGTGKKITLECSQTMGHDKMYWYQQDPGMELHLIHYSYGVNSTEKGDLSSESTVSRIRTEHFPLTLESARPSHTSQYLCASSEYGQGYEQFFGPGTRLTVL.

This clone was seen only once. This sequence joins TRBV7-8 and TRBJ2-5, with TRBD2 identical over 7 bases. Per germline, CDR1 SGHVS and CDR2 FQNEAQ. Trimming at V came to 3 bases and at J to 5 bases, leaving 6 bases not matched to a gene. This CDR3 has 14 amino acids. The chain's CDR3 is CASSFAGEGETQYF. The CDR3 bases are TGTGCCAGCAGCTTTGCGGGAGAGGGTGAGACCCAGTACTTC.

This clone was found once. J is TRBJ1-3 and V is TRBV9, with D unresolved. Between the trimmed V and J ends, which lost 3 bases and 0 bases, there was a span of 7 bases. The CDR3 spans 14 residues. Per germline, CDR1 SGDLS and CDR2 YYNGEE. CDR3 sequence: CASSAWISGNTIYF. CDR3 bases: TGTGCCAGCAGCGCCTGGATCTCTGGAAACACCATATATTTT.

The gene calls are TRBV19 and TRBJ2-7; possible D gene TRBD2, 6 bases. The V and J ends lost 6 bases and 5 bases respectively, with 17 bases between them. CDR3 size: 14 residues. From germline, CDR1 is LNHDA and CDR2 SQIVND (reference sequence). The CDR3, as DNA: TGTGCCAGTAGCCCGACTAGGTACTTGGACGAGCAGTACTTC. Translated: CASSPTRYLDEQYF.

This clone was observed a single time. The genes are TRBV7-9 and TRBJ2-1, with 8 bases that match TRBD2. Germline loops: CDR1 SEHNR, CDR2 FQNEAQ (reference sequence). The CDR3 extends over 17 amino acids. Trimming removed 1 base from V and 8 bases from J; junction bases left unmatched: 13. This CDR3 reads CASSLVGVGTRVDEQFF. Here the CDR3 DNA reads TGTGCCAGCAGCTTAGTAGGAGTTGGGACTAGAGTCGATGAGCAGTTCTTC. The complete variable domain, with remaining parts taken from reference TRBV7-9 and TRBJ2-1, reads DTGVSQNPRHKITKRGQNVTFRCDPISEHNRLYWYRQTLGQGPEFLTYFQNEAQLEKSRLLSDRFSAERPKGSFSTLEIQRTEQGDSAMYLCASSLVGVGTRVDEQFFGPGTRLTVL.

CDR3 loop: CASSLGQGAGNTIYF. The CDR3 nucleotides read TGTGCCAGCAGCTTGGGACAGGGGGCTGGAAACACCATATATTTT. V usage is TRBV7-2 and J usage is TRBJ1-3; TRBD1 matches 11 bases. This CDR3 spans 15 amino acids. With V trimmed by 3 bases and J by 2 bases, 0 bases remained unmatched. Germline V CDR1 and CDR2: SGHTA, FQGNSA. The whole variable domain, remainder taken from reference TRBV7-2 and TRBJ1-3, is GAGVSQSPSNKVTEKGKDVELRCDPISGHTALYWYRQSLGQGLEFLIYFQGNSAPDKSGLPSDRFSAERTGGSVSTLTIQRTQQEDSAVYLCASSLGQGAGNTIYFGEGSWLTVV.

The chain carries TRBV19 and TRBJ2-1; TRBD2 might be the D (6 bases). The V end was cut by 3 bases, the J end by 7 bases, with 16 bases between. The germline V gene has CDR1 LNHDA and CDR2 SQIVND (reference sequence). CDR3 length equals 15 residues. The CDR3 here is CASSMAGYASNEQFF. In nucleotides, the CDR3 is TGTGCCAGTAGTATGGCGGGATACGCTAGTAATGAGCAGTTCTTC.

The V call is TRBV6-1, the J call TRBJ1-1, with D possibly being TRBD1 (5 bases). V was trimmed by 0 bases and J by 10 bases, leaving 18 bases between them. This CDR3 contains 15 residues. Germline lookup yields CDR1 MNHNS and CDR2 SASEGT. The CDR3 nucleotides are TGTGCCAGCAGTGAAGCGTTAGATTCGGGGCGCTTAGCTTTCTTT. Translated: CASSEALDSGRLAFF.

The rearrangement joins TRBV19 to TRBJ2-1; 8 nucleotides line up with TRBD2. V shed 7 bases and J 6 bases; nucleotides not matched to a gene: 8. The CDR3 spans 14 residues. Germline assignment: CDR1 LNHDA and CDR2 SQIVND (reference sequence). The CDR3 nucleotides are TGTGCCAGTAAACAAGCGGGAGCGGCCAATGAGCAGTTCTTC. As protein: CASKQAGAANEQFF.

The chain combines TRBV19 with TRBJ1-1, with 7 bases that match TRBD1. Per the germline V gene, CDR1 is LNHDA and CDR2 is SQIVND (reference sequence). The trim removed 3 bases at V and 1 base at J, leaving 5 bases unmatched. The CDR3 has 15 residues. CDR3 residues: CASSMGDRRNTEAFF. In DNA form, the CDR3 reads TGTGCCAGTAGTATGGGGGACAGACGGAACACTGAAGCTTTCTTT.

V gene TRBV13 combines with J gene TRBJ2-3; 10 nucleotides line up with TRBD2. This CDR3 has 15 amino acids. V lost 5 bases, J lost 7 bases, and 9 bases stayed unmatched. Germline CDR1 and CDR2: PRHDT and FYEKMQ (reference sequence). The CDR3 reads CASSIMSGGVHTQYF. The DNA for the CDR3 is TGTGCCAGCAGCATAATGAGCGGGGGGGTCCATACGCAGTATTTT.

This clone occurred once. This chain links TRBV5-5 with TRBJ2-4; a possible D gene is TRBD1 (5 bases). V lost 0 bases and J 6 bases, leaving 13 bases between the germline ends. The CDR3 totals 15 residues. The germline V gene encodes CDR1 SGHKS and CDR2 YYEKEE (reference sequence). Written as DNA, the CDR3 is TGTGCCAGCAGCTTGGATCTCCAGGGCGTAAACATTCAGTACTTC. Its translation is CASSLDLQGVNIQYF.